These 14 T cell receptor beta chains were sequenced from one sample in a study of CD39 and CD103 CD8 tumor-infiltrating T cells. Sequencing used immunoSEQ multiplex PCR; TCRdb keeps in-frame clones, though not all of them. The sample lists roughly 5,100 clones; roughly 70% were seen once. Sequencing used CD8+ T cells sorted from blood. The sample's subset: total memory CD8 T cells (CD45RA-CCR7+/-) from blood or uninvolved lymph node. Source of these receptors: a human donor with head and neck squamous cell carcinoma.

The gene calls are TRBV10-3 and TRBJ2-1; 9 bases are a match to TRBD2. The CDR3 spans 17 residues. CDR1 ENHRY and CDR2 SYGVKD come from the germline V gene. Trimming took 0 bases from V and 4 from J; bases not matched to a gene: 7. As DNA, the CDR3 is TGTGCCATCAGTGAGTCACGGGCTAGCGGGGATTACAATGAGCAGTTCTTC. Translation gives CAISESRASGDYNEQFF.

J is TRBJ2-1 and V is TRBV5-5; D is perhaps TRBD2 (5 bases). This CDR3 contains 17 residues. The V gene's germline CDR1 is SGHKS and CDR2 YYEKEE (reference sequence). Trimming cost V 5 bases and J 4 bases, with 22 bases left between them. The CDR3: CASRGPRGRHSYNEQFF. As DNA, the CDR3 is TGTGCCAGCAGGGGTCCCCGCGGGCGGCACTCGTACAATGAGCAGTTCTTC.

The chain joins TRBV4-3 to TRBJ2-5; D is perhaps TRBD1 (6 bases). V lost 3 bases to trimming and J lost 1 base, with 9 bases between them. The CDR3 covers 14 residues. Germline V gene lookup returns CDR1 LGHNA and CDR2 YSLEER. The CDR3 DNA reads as TGCGCCAGCAGCCAGTGGACAGTCCAAGAGACCCAGTACTTC. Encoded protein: CASSQWTVQETQYF.

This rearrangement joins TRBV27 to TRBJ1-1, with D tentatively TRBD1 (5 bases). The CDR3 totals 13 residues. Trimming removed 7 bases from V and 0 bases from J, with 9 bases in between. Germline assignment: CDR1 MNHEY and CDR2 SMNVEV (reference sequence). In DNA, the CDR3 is TGTGCCAGCAAGACAGACCTGAACACTGAAGCTTTCTTT. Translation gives CASKTDLNTEAFF.

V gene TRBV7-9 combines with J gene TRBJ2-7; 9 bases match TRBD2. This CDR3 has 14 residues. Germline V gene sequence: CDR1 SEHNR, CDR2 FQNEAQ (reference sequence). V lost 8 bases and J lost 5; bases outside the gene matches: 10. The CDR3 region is CASGPSGAPHEQYF. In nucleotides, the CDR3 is TGTGCCAGCGGACCTAGCGGGGCCCCCCACGAGCAGTACTTC.

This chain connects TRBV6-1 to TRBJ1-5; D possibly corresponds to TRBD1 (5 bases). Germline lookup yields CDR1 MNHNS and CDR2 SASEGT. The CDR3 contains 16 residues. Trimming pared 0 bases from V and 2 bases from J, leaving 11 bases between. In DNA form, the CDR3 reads TGTGCCAGCAGTGAAGCCTCAGGGTCGGGCAATCAGCCCCAGCATTTT. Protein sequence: CASSEASGSGNQPQHF.

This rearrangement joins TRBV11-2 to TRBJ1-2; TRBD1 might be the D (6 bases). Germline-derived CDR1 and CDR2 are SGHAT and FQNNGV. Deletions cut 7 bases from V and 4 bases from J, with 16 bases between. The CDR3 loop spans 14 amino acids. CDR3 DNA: TGTGCCAGCACCGAGGCAGGGGCCTTCTATGGCTACACCTTC. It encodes CASTEAGAFYGYTF. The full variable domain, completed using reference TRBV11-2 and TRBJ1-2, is EAGVAQSPRYKIIEKRQSVAFWCNPISGHATLYWYQQILGQGPKLLIQFQNNGVVDDSQLPKDRFSAERLKGVDSTLKIQPAKLEDSAVYLCASTEAGAFYGYTFGSGTRLTVV.

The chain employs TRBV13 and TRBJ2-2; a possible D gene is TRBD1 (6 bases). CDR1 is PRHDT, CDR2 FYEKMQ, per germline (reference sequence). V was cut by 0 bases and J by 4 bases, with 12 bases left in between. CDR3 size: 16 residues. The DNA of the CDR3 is TGTGCCAGCAGCTTAGGCCAGGGCAGGGGCACCGGGGAGCTGTTTTTT. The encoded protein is CASSLGQGRGTGELFF.

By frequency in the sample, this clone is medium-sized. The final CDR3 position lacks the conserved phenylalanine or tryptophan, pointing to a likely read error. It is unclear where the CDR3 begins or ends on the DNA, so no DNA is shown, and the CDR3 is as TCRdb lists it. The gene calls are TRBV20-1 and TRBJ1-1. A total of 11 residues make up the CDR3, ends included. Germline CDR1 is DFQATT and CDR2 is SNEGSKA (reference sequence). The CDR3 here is CSAKDRGGLFV.

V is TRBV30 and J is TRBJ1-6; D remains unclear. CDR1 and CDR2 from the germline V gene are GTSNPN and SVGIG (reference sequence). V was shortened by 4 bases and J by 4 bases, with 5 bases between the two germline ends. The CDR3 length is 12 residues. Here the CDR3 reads CAWNEYNSPLHF. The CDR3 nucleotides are TGTGCCTGGAACGAGTATAATTCACCCCTCCACTTT.

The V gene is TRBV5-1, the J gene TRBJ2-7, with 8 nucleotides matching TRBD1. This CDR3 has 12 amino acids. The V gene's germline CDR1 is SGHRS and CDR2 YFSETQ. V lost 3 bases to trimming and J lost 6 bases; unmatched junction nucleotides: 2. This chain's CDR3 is CASSWTGFEQYF. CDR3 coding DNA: TGCGCCAGCAGCTGGACAGGGTTCGAGCAGTACTTC.

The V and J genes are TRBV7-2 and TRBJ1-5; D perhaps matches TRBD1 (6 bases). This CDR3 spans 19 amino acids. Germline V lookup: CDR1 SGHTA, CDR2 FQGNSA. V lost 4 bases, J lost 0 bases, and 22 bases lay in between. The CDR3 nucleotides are TGTGCCAGCAGCTCAGGCGGGGGGGCACAAACTCATAGCAATCAGCCCCAGCATTTT. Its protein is CASSSGGGAQTHSNQPQHF.

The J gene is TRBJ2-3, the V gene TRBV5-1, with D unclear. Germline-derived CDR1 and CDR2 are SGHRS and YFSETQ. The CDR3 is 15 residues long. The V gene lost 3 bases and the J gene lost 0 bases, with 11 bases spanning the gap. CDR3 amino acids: CASSWRHSSTDTQYF. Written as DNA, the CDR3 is TGCGCCAGCAGCTGGCGACACTCTAGCACAGATACGCAGTATTTT.

For the CDR3, the DNA is TGTGCCAGCAGTGAAGAACAGGGGCCCGCCTACGAGCAGTACTTC. Its translation: CASSEEQGPAYEQYF. The genes are TRBV6-1 and TRBJ2-7, with TRBD1 matching 7 bases. The CDR3 extends over 15 amino acids. With 1 base clipped from V and 2 bases from J, the junction kept 5 bases outside the gene matches. Per germline, CDR1 MNHNS and CDR2 SASEGT.